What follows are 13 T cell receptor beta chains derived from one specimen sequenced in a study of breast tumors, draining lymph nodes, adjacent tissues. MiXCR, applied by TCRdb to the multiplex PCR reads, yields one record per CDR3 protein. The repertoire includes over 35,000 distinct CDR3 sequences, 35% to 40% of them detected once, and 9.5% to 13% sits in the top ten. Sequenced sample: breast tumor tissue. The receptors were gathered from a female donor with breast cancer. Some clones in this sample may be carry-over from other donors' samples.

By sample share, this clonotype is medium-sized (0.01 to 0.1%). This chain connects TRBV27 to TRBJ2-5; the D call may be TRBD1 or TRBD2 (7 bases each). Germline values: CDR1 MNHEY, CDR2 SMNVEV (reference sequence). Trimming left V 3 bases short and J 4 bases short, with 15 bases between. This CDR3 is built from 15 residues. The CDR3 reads CASSFRGGERETQYF. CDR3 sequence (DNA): TGTGCCAGCAGTTTCAGGGGGGGCGAGAGAGAGACCCAGTACTTC.

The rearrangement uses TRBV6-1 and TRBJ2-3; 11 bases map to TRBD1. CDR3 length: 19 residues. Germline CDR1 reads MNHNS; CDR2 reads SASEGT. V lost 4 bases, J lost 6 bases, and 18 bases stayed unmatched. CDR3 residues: CASSVLRDRGFSARDTQYF. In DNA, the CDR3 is TGTGCCAGCAGTGTACTCCGGGACAGGGGGTTTAGCGCACGGGATACGCAGTATTTT.

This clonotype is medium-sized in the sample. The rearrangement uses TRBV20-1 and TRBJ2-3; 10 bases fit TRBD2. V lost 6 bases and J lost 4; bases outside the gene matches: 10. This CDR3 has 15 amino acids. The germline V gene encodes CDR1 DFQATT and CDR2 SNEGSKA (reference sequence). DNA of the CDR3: TGCAGTGCCCTGCCGGGACTAGCGATATCAGATACGCAGTATTTT. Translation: CSALPGLAISDTQYF.

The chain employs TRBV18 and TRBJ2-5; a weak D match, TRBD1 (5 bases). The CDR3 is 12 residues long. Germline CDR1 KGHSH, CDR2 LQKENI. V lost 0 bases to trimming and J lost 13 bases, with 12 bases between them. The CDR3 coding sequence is TGTGCCAGCTCACCACCTGTAGGACATGCGTACTTC. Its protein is CASSPPVGHAYF.

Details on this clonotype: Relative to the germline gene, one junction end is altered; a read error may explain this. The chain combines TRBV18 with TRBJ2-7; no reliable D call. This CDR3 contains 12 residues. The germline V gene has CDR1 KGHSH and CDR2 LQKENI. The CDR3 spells CAGSPSVYEQYF. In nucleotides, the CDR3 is TGTGCCGGCTCACCCTCTGTCTACGAGCAGTACTTC. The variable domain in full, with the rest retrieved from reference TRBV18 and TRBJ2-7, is NAGVMQNPRHLVRRRGQEARLRCSPMKGHSHVYWYRQLPEEGLKFMVYLQKENIIDESGMPKERFSAEFPKEGPSILRIQQVVRGDSAAYFCAGSPSVYEQYFGPGTRLTVT.

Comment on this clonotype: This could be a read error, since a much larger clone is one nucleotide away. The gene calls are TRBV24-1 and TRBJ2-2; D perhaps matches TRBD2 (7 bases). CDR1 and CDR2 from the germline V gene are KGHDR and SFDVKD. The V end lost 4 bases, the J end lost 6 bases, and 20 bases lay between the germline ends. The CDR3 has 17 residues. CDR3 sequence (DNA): TGTGCCACCAGTGACCGCGGACGGGGGGCGTTTTCCGGGGAGCTGTTTTTT. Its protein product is CATSDRGRGAFSGELFF.

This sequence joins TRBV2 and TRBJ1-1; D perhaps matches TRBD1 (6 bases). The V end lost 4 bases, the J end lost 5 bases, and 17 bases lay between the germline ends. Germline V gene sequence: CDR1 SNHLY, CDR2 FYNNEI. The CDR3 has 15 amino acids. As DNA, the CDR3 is TGTGCCAGCAGTGGAAACGCACCAGGGGTTACTGAAGCTTTCTTT. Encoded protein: CASSGNAPGVTEAFF.

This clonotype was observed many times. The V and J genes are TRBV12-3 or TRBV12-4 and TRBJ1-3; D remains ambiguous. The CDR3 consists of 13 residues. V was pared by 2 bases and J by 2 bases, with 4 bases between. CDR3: CASSLSTGNTIYF. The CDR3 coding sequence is TGTGCCAGCAGTTTATCCACTGGAAACACCATATATTTT.

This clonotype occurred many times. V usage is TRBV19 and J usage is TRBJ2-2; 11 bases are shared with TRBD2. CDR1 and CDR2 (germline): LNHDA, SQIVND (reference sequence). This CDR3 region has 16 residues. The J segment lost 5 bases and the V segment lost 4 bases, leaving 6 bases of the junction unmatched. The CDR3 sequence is CASSTRLAGRTGELFF. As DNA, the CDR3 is TGTGCCAGTAGTACTCGACTAGCGGGAAGGACCGGGGAGCTGTTTTTT.

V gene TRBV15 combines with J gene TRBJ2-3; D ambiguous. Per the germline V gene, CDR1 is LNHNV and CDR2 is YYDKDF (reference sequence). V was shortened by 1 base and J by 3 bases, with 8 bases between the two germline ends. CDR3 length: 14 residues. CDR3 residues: CATSRGIETDTQYF. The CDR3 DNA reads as TGTGCCACCAGCAGAGGCATAGAGACAGATACGCAGTATTTT.

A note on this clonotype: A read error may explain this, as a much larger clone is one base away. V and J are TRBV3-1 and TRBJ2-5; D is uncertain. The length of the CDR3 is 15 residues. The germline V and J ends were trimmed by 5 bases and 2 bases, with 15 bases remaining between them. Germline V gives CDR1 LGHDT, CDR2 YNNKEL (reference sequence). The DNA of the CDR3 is TGTGCCAGCAGCTCCGCAGCTAGGCTTCAAGAGACCCAGTACTTC. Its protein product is CASSSAARLQETQYF.

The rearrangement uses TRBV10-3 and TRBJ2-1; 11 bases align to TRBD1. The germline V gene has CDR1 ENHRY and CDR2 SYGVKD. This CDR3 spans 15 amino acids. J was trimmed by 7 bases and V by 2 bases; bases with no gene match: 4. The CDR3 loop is CAISEGQGAKNEQFF. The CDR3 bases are TGTGCCATCAGTGAGGGACAGGGGGCTAAGAATGAGCAGTTCTTC.

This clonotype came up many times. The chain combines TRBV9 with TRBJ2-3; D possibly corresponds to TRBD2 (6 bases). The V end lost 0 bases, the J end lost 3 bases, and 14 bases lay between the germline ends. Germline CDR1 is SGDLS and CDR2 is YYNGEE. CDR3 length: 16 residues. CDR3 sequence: CASSVGHGSSTDTQYF. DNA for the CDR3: TGTGCCAGCAGCGTAGGTCACGGGAGTTCGACAGATACGCAGTATTTT.